This is a list of T cell receptor beta chains from one sample in a study of cytomegalovirus exposure and HLA in healthy donors. Clones were sequenced by immunoSEQ multiplex PCR, and TCRdb holds only the in-frame ones, with some missing. The repertoire has about 180,000 clones, approximately 80% of them found once; the top ten carry about 1.4%. Sequencing was done on a sample of PBMCs. The receptors stem from a girl aged 10-17 years in good health and CMV-seropositive. CDR3s include the opening cysteine and the closing phenylalanine or tryptophan. A D gene is named only where the DNA matches it firmly. Some rows mark clone size as missing; the rest say once, few, many or name a class of expanded clone.

>TRBJ2-3|17|NA|NA|TRBV11-2
TGTGCCAGCAGCTTCCTTGCCGACAGGACGGACACAGATACGCAGTATTTT
CASSFLADRTDTDTQYF
>TRBJ2-2|16|NA|NA|TRBV10-1
TGCGCCAGCAGCACTGGGACTTTCAGGGGGGCCGGGGAGCTGTTTTTT
CASSTGTFRGAGELFF
>TRBJ1-1|14|NA|NA|TRBV10-3
TGTGCCATCAGTGAGTCGGGACAGAACACTGAAGCTTTCTTT
CAISESGQNTEAFF
>TRBJ2-7|14|NA|NA|TRBV6-5
TGTGCCAGCAGACCGGTGAGACTCAGCTACGAGCAGTACTTC
CASRPVRLSYEQYF
>TRBJ2-1|14|few|NA|TRBV6-6
TGTGCCAGCAGTTACCCTAGCATTGGCAATGAGCAGTTCTTC
CASSYPSIGNEQFF
>TRBJ1-1|12|NA|NA|TRBV28
TGTGCCAGCGGAGGAACAGGGTTTGAAGCTTTCTTT
CASGGTGFEAFF
>TRBJ1-2|15|once|NA|TRBV30
TGTGCCTGGAGTCGTGGTCAGGGGATATACTATGGCTACACCTTC
CAWSRGQGIYYGYTF
>TRBJ2-7|18|NA|TRBD2|TRBV19
TGTGCCAGTAGTGCAGCCCGACTAGCGGGACAATACTCCTACGAGCAGTACTTC
CASSAARLAGQYSYEQYF
>TRBJ2-2|13|NA|NA|TRBV14
TGTGCCAGCAGTCTCACAGGGCCCGGGGAGCTGTTTTTT
CASSLTGPGELFF
>TRBJ2-2|16|NA|NA|TRBV6-4
TGTGCCAGCAGCGAGATCTGGGGCAGAAGCACCGGGGAGCTGTTTTTT
CASSEIWGRSTGELFF
>TRBJ2-1|15|NA|NA|TRBV27
TGTGCCAGCAGTTTTTTTGAGGGATCCTACAATGAGCAGTTCTTC
CASSFFEGSYNEQFF
>TRBJ2-1|17|NA|NA|TRBV18
TGTGCCAGCTCACCACCTTTCAACTCCCTTTCCGCCATCGAGCAGTTCTTC
CASSPPFNSLSAIEQFF
>TRBJ1-1|16|few|NA|TRBV7-9
TGTGCCAGCAGCCCTAAGGGTCTCAGGGAGGACACTGAAGCTTTCTTT
CASSPKGLREDTEAFF
>TRBJ2-7|17|NA|TRBD1|TRBV5-1
TGCGCCAGCAGCTTGGAGCCCCCGGGACAGGGGGCTGGCGAGCAGTACTTC
CASSLEPPGQGAGEQYF
>TRBJ1-1|13|NA|NA|TRBV27
TGTGCCAGCAGGAACAGGGCGGCAATGGGGGCTTTCTTT
CASRNRAAMGAFF
>TRBJ2-2|16|NA|NA|TRBV30
TGTGCCTGGAGTGAGGTTGATAGCGGATACACCGGGGAGCTGTTTTTT
CAWSEVDSGYTGELFF
>TRBJ2-7|15|few|TRBD1|TRBV10-2
TGCGCCAGCAGTTACAGGGGGCTTCCATCCTACGAGCAGTACTTC
CASSYRGLPSYEQYF
>TRBJ1-2|14|NA|NA|TRBV7-9
TGTGCCAGCAGCTTAATAACGGCATGGGCTGGCTACACCTTC
CASSLITAWAGYTF
>TRBJ2-5|15|NA|NA|TRBV7-2
TGTGCCAGCAGCCCATGGGCGGACAGTCAAGAGACCCAGTACTTC
CASSPWADSQETQYF
>TRBJ2-5|15|NA|TRBD1|TRBV7-7
TGTGCTAGCAGCAACGGACAGGGAGGCCAAGAGACCCAGTACTTC
CASSNGQGGQETQYF
>TRBJ2-7|18|NA|TRBD1|TRBV7-2
TGTGCCAGCAGCTTAAGGGGACAGGGGGCGAAGAGCTCCTACGAGCAGTACTTC
CASSLRGQGAKSSYEQYF
>TRBJ2-7|12|few|TRBD1|TRBV30
TGTGCCTGGGGGCAGGACAGGCGGGAGCAGTACTTC
CAWGQDRREQYF
>TRBJ2-2|16|NA|NA|TRBV4-1
TGCGCCAGCAGGGAGGAAGCGGCCTCGAACACCGGGGAGCTGTTTTTT
CASREEAASNTGELFF
>TRBJ1-1|15|once|TRBD1|TRBV7-2
TGTGCCAGCAGCGGGGGGACAGGGGTCAACACTGAAGCTTTCTTT
CASSGGTGVNTEAFF
>TRBJ1-2|14|once|TRBD1|TRBV27
TGTGCCAGCAGTACCCGACAGGGGGCGCGAGGCTACACCTTC
CASSTRQGARGYTF
>TRBJ2-3|18|NA|NA|TRBV9
TGTGCCAGCAGCGTAGAAATTGGAGGGGCCCGAGGCGTAGATACGCAGTATTTT
CASSVEIGGARGVDTQYF
>TRBJ2-5|13|NA|NA|TRBV7-7
TGTGCCAGCAGCCCGACTCGGGGAGAGACCCAGTACTTC
CASSPTRGETQYF
>TRBJ1-2|12|once|NA|TRBV29-1
TGCAGCGTTGACCTGGTCGGGTATGGCTACACCTTC
CSVDLVGYGYTF
>TRBJ2-6|15|NA|NA|TRBV25-1
TGTGCCAGCAGTGAATGGGGGGCTGGGGCCAACGTCCTGACTTTC
CASSEWGAGANVLTF
>TRBJ1-2|16|few|TRBD1|TRBV6-1
TGTGCCAGCAGTGAAGCGCCCCTCCAGGGGGTGAATGGCTACACCTTC
CASSEAPLQGVNGYTF
>TRBJ2-1|15|NA|NA|TRBV6-5
TGTGCCAGCAGTCCAACCCGGGACTTAAACAATGAGCAGTTCTTC
CASSPTRDLNNEQFF
>TRBJ2-3|15|few|TRBD1|TRBV30
TGTGCCTGGACCCCTGAGGGGGCGCGCACAGATACGCAGTATTTT
CAWTPEGARTDTQYF
>TRBJ2-1|14|NA|TRBD2|TRBV10-1
TGCGCCAGCAGTGACGGCGGGAGCAACAATGAGCAGTTCTTC
CASSDGGSNNEQFF
>TRBJ1-1|15|NA|NA|TRBV11-2
TGTGCCAGCAGCTTAGAACAGGGTTCCGTCACTGAAGCTTTCTTT
CASSLEQGSVTEAFF
>TRBJ1-2|14|NA|NA|TRBV30
TGTGCCTGGAGAAAGGCAGGGATCCCCTATGGCTACACCTTC
CAWRKAGIPYGYTF
>TRBJ1-4|15|NA|NA|TRBV7-9
TGTGCCAGCAGCCCCGACACCGGCTTAAATGAAAAACTGTTTTTT
CASSPDTGLNEKLFF
>TRBJ1-1|15|NA|NA|TRBV6-5
TGTGCCAGCAGCCTCCGTGGCGGGATTTTCTTTGAAGCTTTCTTT
CASSLRGGIFFEAFF
>TRBJ1-1|15|few|NA|TRBV6-5
TGTGCCAGCAGTTATCGTGGGGGGGCCTACACTGAAGCTTTCTTT
CASSYRGGAYTEAFF
>TRBJ2-5|15|NA|NA|TRBV4-3
TGCGCCAGCAGCCAGGGCGCTAGCGTTAAGGAGACCCAGTACTTC
CASSQGASVKETQYF
>TRBJ1-2|13|NA|NA|TRBV9
TGTGCCAGCAGCGTAGCCACTAACTATGGCTACACCTTC
CASSVATNYGYTF
>TRBJ2-7|14|NA|NA|TRBV7-2
TGTGCCAGCAGCCCCCCGGGAGTTTCCTACGAGCAGTACTTC
CASSPPGVSYEQYF
>TRBJ1-4|16|NA|TRBD1|TRBV27
TGTGCCAGCAGCATCCTCAGGGGGCAAACTAATGAAAAACTGTTTTTT
CASSILRGQTNEKLFF
>TRBJ1-3|16|NA|TRBD1|TRBV25-1
TGTGCCAGCAGTGCGACAGGGGAGGTGGCTGGAAACACCATATATTTT
CASSATGEVAGNTIYF
>TRBJ1-4|14|NA|NA|TRBV6-6
TGTGCCAGCAGTACCCCTGGCGGAGATGAAAAACTGTTTTTT
CASSTPGGDEKLFF
>TRBJ1-1|14|NA|NA|TRBV7-2
TGTGCCAGCAGCTTATGGCCGTTGAACACTGAAGCTTTCTTT
CASSLWPLNTEAFF
>TRBJ2-3|18|NA|TRBD2|TRBV6-4
TGTGCCAGCAAGTCCTCGTGGACTAGCGGGAGTTCGACAGATACGCAGTATTTT
CASKSSWTSGSSTDTQYF
>TRBJ2-3|16|NA|TRBD2|TRBV11-2
TGTGCCAGCAGCTTAGAGAGCGGGATTAGCACAGATACGCAGTATTTT
CASSLESGISTDTQYF
>TRBJ1-2|15|NA|NA|TRBV25-1
TGTGCCAGCAGTGAAAGCCGCCCAGGCGCCTCTGGCTACACCTTC
CASSESRPGASGYTF
>TRBJ1-4|15|NA|TRBD1|TRBV5-4
TGTGCCAGCAGCCGATCCGGGACAGGTACTGAAAAACTGTTTTTT
CASSRSGTGTEKLFF
>TRBJ1-1|13|NA|NA|TRBV9
TGTGCCAGCAGCCCGGGGATGAACACTGAAGCTTTCTTT
CASSPGMNTEAFF
>TRBJ2-1|14|NA|TRBD1|TRBV5-1
TGCGCCAGCAGCCCGGACAGGCGCCGGGATGAGCAGTTCTTC
CASSPDRRRDEQFF
>TRBJ1-3|17|NA|NA|TRBV7-8
TGTGCCAGCAGCTTAACCGCCCCGGGTCTCTCTGGAAACACCATATATTTT
CASSLTAPGLSGNTIYF
>TRBJ1-1|14|NA|NA|TRBV27
TGTGCCAGCAGTTTAAACAGGGCGGACACTGAAGCTTTCTTT
CASSLNRADTEAFF